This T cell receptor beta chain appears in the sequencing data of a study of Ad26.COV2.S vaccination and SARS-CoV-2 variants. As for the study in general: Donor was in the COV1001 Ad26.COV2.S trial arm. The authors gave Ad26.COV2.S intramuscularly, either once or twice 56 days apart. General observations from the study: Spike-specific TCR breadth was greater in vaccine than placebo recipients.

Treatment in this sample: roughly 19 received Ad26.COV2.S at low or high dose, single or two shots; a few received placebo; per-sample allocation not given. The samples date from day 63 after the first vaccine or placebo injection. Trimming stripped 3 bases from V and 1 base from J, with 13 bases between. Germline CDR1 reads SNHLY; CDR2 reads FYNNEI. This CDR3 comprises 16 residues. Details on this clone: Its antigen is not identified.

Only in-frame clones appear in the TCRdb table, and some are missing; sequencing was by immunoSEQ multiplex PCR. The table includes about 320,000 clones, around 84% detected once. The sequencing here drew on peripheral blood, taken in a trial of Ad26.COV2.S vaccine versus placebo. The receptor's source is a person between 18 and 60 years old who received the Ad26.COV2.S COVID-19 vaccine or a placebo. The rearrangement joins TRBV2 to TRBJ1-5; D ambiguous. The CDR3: CASSELGLGSNQPQHF. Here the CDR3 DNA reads TGTGCCAGCAGTGAGTTAGGATTGGGAAGCAATCAGCCCCAGCATTTT.